This T cell receptor (beta chain) was sequenced for a study of OX40 agonist ivuxolimab in advanced cancers. Study-wide results and limits: Clonal expansion from baseline to week 6 occurred in both CD4+ and CD8+ T cells.

Sequencing used immunoSEQ multiplex PCR; TCRdb keeps in-frame clones, though not all of them. The data show roughly 110,000 clones, 80% to 95% seen once. The CDR3 covers 15 residues. Germline CDR1 is LGHNA and CDR2 is YSLEER. Between the trimmed V and J ends, which lost 4 bases and 3 bases, there was a span of 16 bases. Comments on this clone: Its antigen remains unknown.

The sample in question was CD4+ or CD8+ T cells sorted from blood, obtained in a trial of the OX40 agonist ivuxolimab. The chain has TRBV4-3 and TRBJ2-7; D is possibly TRBD1 (5 bases). The clonotype was recovered from an adult with an advanced solid tumor such as melanoma, head and neck, liver or kidney cancer. CDR3 residues: CASSLRASVGYEQYF. In nucleotides, the CDR3 is TGCGCCAGCAGCCTCAGGGCCTCAGTGGGCTACGAGCAGTACTTC.